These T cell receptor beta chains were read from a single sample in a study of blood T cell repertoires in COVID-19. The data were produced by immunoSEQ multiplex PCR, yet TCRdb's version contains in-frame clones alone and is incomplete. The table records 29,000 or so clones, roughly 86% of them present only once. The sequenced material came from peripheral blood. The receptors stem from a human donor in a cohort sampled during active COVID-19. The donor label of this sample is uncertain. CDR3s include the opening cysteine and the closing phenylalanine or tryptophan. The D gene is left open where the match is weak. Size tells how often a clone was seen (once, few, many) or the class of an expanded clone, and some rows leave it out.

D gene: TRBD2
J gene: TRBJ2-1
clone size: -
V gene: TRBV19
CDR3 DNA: TGTGCCAGTAGAGGCACCTTAGCGGGAGGGCCCGTCTACAATGAGCAGTTCTTC
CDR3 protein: CASRGTLAGGPVYNEQFF

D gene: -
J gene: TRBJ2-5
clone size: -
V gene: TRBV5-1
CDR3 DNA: TGCGCCAGCAGCGTAGCGCGAGGGGAGACCCAGTACTTC
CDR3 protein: CASSVARGETQYF

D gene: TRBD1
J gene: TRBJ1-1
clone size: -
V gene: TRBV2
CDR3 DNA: TGTGCCAGCAGCGACACGGACAGGGTAAGAGCTTTCTTT
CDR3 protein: CASSDTDRVRAFF

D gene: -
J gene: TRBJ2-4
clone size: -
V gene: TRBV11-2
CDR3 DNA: TGTGCCAGCAGCCGAGCGTCAACTCTAGCCAAAAACATTCAGTACTTC
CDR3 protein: CASSRASTLAKNIQYF

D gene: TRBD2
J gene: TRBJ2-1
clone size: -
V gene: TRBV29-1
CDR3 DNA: TGCAGCGTGGCGGGAGGGTCCTACAATGAGCAGTTCTTC
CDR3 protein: CSVAGGSYNEQFF

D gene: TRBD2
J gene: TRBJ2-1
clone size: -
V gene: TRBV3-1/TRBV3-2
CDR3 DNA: TGTGCCAGCAGCCCCGGACTAGCGGGAGTTCGAAATGAGCAGTTCTTC
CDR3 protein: CASSPGLAGVRNEQFF

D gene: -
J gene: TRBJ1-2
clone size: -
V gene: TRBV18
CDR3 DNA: TGTGCCAGCTCGCCTAGTACAGGTCCCAGGGGCTACACCTTC
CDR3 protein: CASSPSTGPRGYTF

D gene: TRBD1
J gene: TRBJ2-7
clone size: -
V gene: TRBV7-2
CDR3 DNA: TGTGCCAGCAGCTTACAGGGGGCGAGCTACGAGCAGTACTTC
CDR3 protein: CASSLQGASYEQYF

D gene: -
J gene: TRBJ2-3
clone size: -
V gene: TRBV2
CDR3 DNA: TGTGCCAGCAGTCCAGCAGCGGTCCCACACCCAGATACGCAGTATTTT
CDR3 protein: CASSPAAVPHPDTQYF

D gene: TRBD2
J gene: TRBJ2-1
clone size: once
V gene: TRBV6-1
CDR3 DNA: TGTGCCAGCAGTGAAGCTCCTAGCGGGAGGACCCCCTACAATGAGCAGTTCTTC
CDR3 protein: CASSEAPSGRTPYNEQFF

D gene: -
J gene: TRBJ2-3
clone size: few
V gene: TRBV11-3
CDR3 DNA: TGTGCCAGCAGCCCGCGGACTAACTGGGATACGCAGTATTTT
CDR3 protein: CASSPRTNWDTQYF

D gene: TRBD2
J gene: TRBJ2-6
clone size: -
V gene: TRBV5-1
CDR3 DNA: TGCGCCAGCAGCCCACGGGGGGGGAGATTAGGCTCTGGGGCCAACGTCCTGACTTTC
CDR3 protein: CASSPRGGRLGSGANVLTF

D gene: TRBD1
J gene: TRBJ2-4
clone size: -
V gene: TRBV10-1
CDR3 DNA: TGCGCCAGCAGTGGCACAGGGGCGAACATTCAGTACTTC
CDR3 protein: CASSGTGANIQYF

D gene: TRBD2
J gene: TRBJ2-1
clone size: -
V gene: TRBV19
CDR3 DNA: TGTGCCAGTAGTGCCCAGCAGCGGGAGAGGCGCAATGAGCAGTTCTTC
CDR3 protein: CASSAQQRERRNEQFF

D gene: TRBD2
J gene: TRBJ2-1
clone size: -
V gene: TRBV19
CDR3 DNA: TGTGCCAGTAGCCGTAGCGGGTCCAGCTCCTACAATGAGCAGTTCTTC
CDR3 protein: CASSRSGSSSYNEQFF

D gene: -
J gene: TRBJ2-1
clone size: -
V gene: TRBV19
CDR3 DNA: TGTGCCAGTAGTACGACAGGAAAAAGCTCCTACAATGAGCAGTTCTTC
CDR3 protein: CASSTTGKSSYNEQFF

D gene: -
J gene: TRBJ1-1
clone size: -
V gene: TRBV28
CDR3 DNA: TGTGCCAGCAGTTCCCATCGGGGGTACGGTTGGGCTTTCTTT
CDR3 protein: CASSSHRGYGWAFF

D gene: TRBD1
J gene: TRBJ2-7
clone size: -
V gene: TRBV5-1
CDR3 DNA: TGCGCCAGCAGCGGGGGACAGGGGAATATCTACGAGCAGTACTTC
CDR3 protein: CASSGGQGNIYEQYF

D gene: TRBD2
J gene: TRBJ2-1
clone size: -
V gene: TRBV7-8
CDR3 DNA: TGTGCCAGCAGCTCTCTAGCGGGAGACCCCAATGAGCAGTTCTTC
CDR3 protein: CASSSLAGDPNEQFF

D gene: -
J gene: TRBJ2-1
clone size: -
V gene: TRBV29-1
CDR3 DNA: TGCAGCGGGGAGCGCAGCTCCTACAATGAGCAGTTCTTC
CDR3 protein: CSGERSSYNEQFF

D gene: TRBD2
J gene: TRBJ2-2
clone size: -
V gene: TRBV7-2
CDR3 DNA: TGTGCCAGCAGCTTAGGTCCAGTACTAGCGGGAGCGGGGACCGGGGAGCTGTTTTTT
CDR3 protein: CASSLGPVLAGAGTGELFF

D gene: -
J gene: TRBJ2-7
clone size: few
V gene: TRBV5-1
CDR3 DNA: TGCGCCAGCAGCCGGGATATGAACTACGAGCAGTACTTC
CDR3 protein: CASSRDMNYEQYF

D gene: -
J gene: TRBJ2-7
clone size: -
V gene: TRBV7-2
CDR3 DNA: TGTGCCAGCAGCTTAGCTCTCCCGGACGAGCAGTACTTC
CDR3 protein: CASSLALPDEQYF

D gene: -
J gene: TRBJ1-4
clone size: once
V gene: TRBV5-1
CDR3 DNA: TGCGCCAGCAGCTTGGACGGACTTAATGAAAAACTGTTTTTT
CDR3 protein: CASSLDGLNEKLFF

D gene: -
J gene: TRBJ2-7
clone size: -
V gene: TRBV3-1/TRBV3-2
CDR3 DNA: TGTGCCAGCAGCCAAGGGGGGGTCTACGAGCAGTACTTC
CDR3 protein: CASSQGGVYEQYF

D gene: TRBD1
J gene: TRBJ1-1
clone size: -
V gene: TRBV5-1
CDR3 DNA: TGCGCCAGCAGCTCACAGGGGCGAGCGAACACTGAAGCTTTCTTT
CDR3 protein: CASSSQGRANTEAFF

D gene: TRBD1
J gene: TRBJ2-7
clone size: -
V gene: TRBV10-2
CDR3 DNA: TGCGCCAGCAGTGCCCCAGGGGGCAGGTCCTACGAGCAGTACTTC
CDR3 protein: CASSAPGGRSYEQYF

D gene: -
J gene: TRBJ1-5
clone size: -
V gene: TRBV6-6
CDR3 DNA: TGTGCCAGCAGTTACTCGAGCCGGGGTCAGGATCAGCCCCAGCATTTT
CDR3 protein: CASSYSSRGQDQPQHF

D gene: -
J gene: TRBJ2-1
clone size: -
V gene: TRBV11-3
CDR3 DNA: TGTGCCAGCAGCTTAGATTTGAGTCTAGCCAACCAGGACGAGCAGTTCTTC
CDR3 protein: CASSLDLSLANQDEQFF

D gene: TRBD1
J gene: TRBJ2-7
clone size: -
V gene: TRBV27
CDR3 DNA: TGTGCCAGCAGTTCAAAGACAGGGCATGGGTCCTACGAGCAGTACTTC
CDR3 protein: CASSSKTGHGSYEQYF

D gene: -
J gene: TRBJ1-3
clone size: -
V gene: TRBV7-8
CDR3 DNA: TGTGCCAGCAGCTTACTTAGCCATAAATCCTCTGGAAACACCATATATTTT
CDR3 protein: CASSLLSHKSSGNTIYF

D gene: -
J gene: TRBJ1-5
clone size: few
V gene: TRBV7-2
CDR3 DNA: TGTGCCAGCAGCTTTCGCCGGGGGGGTGGTCAGCCCCAGCATTTT
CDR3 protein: CASSFRRGGGQPQHF

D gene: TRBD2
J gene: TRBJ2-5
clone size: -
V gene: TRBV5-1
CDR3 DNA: TGCGCCAGCACCTTGCGATTACTAGCGGGATCCCAGTACTTC
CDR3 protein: CASTLRLLAGSQYF

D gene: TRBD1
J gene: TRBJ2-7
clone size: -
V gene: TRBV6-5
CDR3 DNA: TGTGCCAGCAGCGTAGAGGGGACAGGGAACTACGAGCAGTACTTC
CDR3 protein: CASSVEGTGNYEQYF

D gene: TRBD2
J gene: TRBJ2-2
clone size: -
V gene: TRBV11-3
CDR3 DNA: TGTGCCAGCAGCCACGGACTAGCGGGAGTCGGGTCCCCCACCGGGGAGCTGTTTTTT
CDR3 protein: CASSHGLAGVGSPTGELFF

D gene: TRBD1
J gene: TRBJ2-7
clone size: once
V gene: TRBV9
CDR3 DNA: TGTGCCAGCAGCTTCTCGGGACAGGGGAACGAGCAGTACTTC
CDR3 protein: CASSFSGQGNEQYF

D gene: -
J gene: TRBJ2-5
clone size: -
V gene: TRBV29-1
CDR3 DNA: TGCAGCGTTGAACAGGGGGGAGAGACCCAGTACTTC
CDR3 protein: CSVEQGGETQYF

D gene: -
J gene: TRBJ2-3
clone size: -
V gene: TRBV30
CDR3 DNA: TGTGCCTTTTACAGTGGTTCCACAGATACGCAGTATTTT
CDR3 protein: CAFYSGSTDTQYF

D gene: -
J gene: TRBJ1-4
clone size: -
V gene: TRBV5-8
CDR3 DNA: TGTGCCAGCAGCTTGAGCGGGGAAAAACTGTTTTTT
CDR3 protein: CASSLSGEKLFF

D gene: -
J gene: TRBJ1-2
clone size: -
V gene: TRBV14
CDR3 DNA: TGTGCCAGCAGCCAAGCGGGTCCCCTTCCCGGCTACACCTTC
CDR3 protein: CASSQAGPLPGYTF

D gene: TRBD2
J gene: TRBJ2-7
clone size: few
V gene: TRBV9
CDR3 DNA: TGTGCCAGCAGCGGGGGACTAGCGGGACCCTACGAGCAGTACTTC
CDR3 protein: CASSGGLAGPYEQYF

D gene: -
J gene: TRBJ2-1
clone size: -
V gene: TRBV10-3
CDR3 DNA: TGTGCCATCAGTGAGCAGTGGGAGTGGAAGTTCTTC
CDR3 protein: CAISEQWEWKFF